This T cell receptor beta chain was profiled in a study of blood T cell repertoires in COVID-19. At the level of the study: From the United States, Italy and Spain came samples of acute and convalescent COVID-19. PBMCs, B-cell-depleted T cells, or T cells were the source of the cDNA or gDNA that made up the material.

Per the study methods: Amplification of reference gene primers was used by the study to estimate nucleated cell counts. Repertoires were generated with immunoSEQ multiplex PCR, while TCRdb's copy carries only in-frame clones and drops some. For V, J and clone size, that table is used; D and trimming come from the DNA. The sample lists over 100,000 clones; over 80% were seen once. As for this clone: One junction end does not reproduce the germline sequence, and a read error may be involved.

CDR3 length equals 14 residues. Germline V gene data show CDR1 as LGHNT and CDR2 as FRNRAP. The sequenced material came from peripheral blood. V gene TRBV12-5 combines with J gene TRBJ2-1; D perhaps matches TRBD1 (6 bases). This TCR came from a human donor in a cohort sampled during active COVID-19. CDR3 DNA sequence: TGTGCTAGTGGTTTGGTCCTCGACTATGGGGGCCTGGTCTTC. Protein: CASGLVLDYGGLVF.